This T cell receptor (beta chain) came from a study of T-cell reconstitution after alpha-beta-depleted transplantation in children. As it was prepared, the TCRbeta library received unique molecular identifiers. In TCRdb, the PCR reads were re-called with MiXCR into one record per CDR3 protein. The table has more than 250,000 distinct CDR3 sequences, approximately 9.8% seen once. Germline-derived CDR1 and CDR2 are SGHRS and YFSETQ. The length of the CDR3 is 18 residues. With 2 bases clipped from V and 3 bases from J, the junction kept 11 bases outside the gene matches. This clonotype has more than one count but fewer than ten.

The chain carries TRBV5-1 and TRBJ2-2, with 9 bases lining up with TRBD1. The receptor's source is a human donor who donated a stem cell graft to a child with SCID. The source material was PBMCs from the stem cell graft donor, sampled from the stem cell graft. The CDR3 coding sequence is TGCGCCAGCAGCTTACGGACAGGGGTGAATTTTGACACCGGGGAGCTGTTTTTT. This encodes CASSLRTGVNFDTGELFF. The whole variable domain, filled in from reference TRBV5-1 and TRBJ2-2, reads KAGVTQTPRYLIKTRGQQVTLSCSPISGHRSVSWYQQTPGQGLQFLFEYFSETQRNKGNFPGRFSGRQFSNSRSEMNVSTLELGDSALYLCASSLRTGVNFDTGELFFGEGSRLTVL.